This entry lists 6 T cell receptor beta chains sequenced from one sample in a study of T cell responses to AZD1222 COVID-19 vaccine. Only in-frame clones appear in the TCRdb table, and some are missing; sequencing was by immunoSEQ multiplex PCR. This table holds about 120,000 clones, about 90% found once. Sequencing used peripheral blood, obtained on day 0 of AZD1222 vaccination. All receptors derive from an adult in good health.

This chain connects TRBV3-1 (or the pseudogene TRBV3-2) to TRBJ1-2; 12 bases match TRBD1. The J segment lost 4 bases and the V segment lost 4 bases, leaving 13 bases of the junction unmatched. The CDR3 consists of 18 residues. Germline V gives CDR1 LGHDT, CDR2 YNNKEL (reference sequence). The CDR3 sequence: CASSRVGTGGASIYGYTF. The CDR3 region has the DNA TGTGCCAGCAGCCGGGTCGGGACAGGGGGCGCCTCAATCTATGGCTACACCTTC.

This sequence joins TRBV4-2 and TRBJ1-3, with D uncertain. The CDR3 sequence is 16 residues long. Germline V gene sequence: CDR1 LGHNA, CDR2 YNFKEQ. The germline V and J ends were trimmed by 0 bases and 2 bases, with 11 bases remaining between them. The CDR3 is CASSQEQRTTGNTIYF. The CDR3 nucleotides read TGTGCCAGCAGCCAAGAACAGAGAACTACTGGAAACACCATATATTTT.

This clone was picked up a small number of times. This chain uses TRBV6-5 with TRBJ1-1, with 7 bases lining up with TRBD1. Germline lookup yields CDR1 MNHEY and CDR2 SVGAGI. The CDR3 loop spans 14 amino acids. Trimming cost V 7 bases and J 5 bases; bases outside gene matches: 10. The CDR3 here is CASTQRDSSTEAFF. In nucleotides, the CDR3 is TGTGCCAGCACCCAGCGGGACAGCTCTACTGAAGCTTTCTTT.

This clone occurred once. The chain has TRBV4-1 and TRBJ2-3; the D gene is possibly TRBD2 (5 bases). The V gene's germline CDR1 is MGHRA and CDR2 YSYEKL. V lost 0 bases and J 5 bases, leaving 12 bases between the germline ends. CDR3 length: 15 amino acids. CDR3 nucleotide sequence: TGCGCCAGCAGCCAAGAAGCGGTAGCAGGAGATACGCAGTATTTT. Protein: CASSQEAVAGDTQYF.

The genes are TRBV27 and TRBJ1-6; D is unclear. Germline assignment: CDR1 MNHEY and CDR2 SMNVEV (reference sequence). This CDR3 spans 14 amino acids. Between the trimmed V and J ends, which lost 3 bases and 5 bases, there was a span of 8 bases. The CDR3 reads CASSFWTDNSPLHF. CDR3 in DNA: TGTGCCAGCAGTTTTTGGACGGATAATTCACCCCTCCACTTT.

The chain uses TRBV6-1 and TRBJ2-3; D remains unclear. Germline assignment: CDR1 MNHNS and CDR2 SASEGT. With 1 base removed from V and 2 bases from J, the gap between germline ends came to 7 bases. The CDR3 consists of 14 residues. CDR3 DNA sequence: TGTGCCAGCAGTGAAGTAGGAACCACAGATACGCAGTATTTT. Amino acid sequence: CASSEVGTTDTQYF.